Each of the 28 T cell receptor beta chains below was sequenced from the same sample in a study of blood T cell repertoires in COVID-19. The method was immunoSEQ multiplex PCR; TCRdb's version includes in-frame clones alone and lacks a portion of them. The profile shows about 160,000 clones, about 74% of them singletons. The sequenced material came from peripheral blood. These receptors were taken from a man aged 60 to 69 with acute or convalescent COVID-19.

This clone was counted between two and nine times. The chain joins TRBV29-1 to TRBJ2-5, with 11 bases fitting TRBD2. The CDR3 extends over 14 amino acids. The V segment lost 5 bases and the J segment 1 base; nucleotides outside the gene matches: 3. The germline V gene has CDR1 SQVTM and CDR2 ANQGSEA. The CDR3 here is CSVWLAGGQETQYF. The DNA for the CDR3 is TGCAGCGTTTGGCTAGCGGGGGGCCAAGAGACCCAGTACTTC.

The V call is TRBV10-3, the J call TRBJ1-5, with D perhaps TRBD1 (5 bases). Germline CDR1 ENHRY, CDR2 SYGVKD. The V end was cut by 11 bases, the J end by 1 base, with 15 bases between. This CDR3 comprises 14 residues. The CDR3 region is CASGAGRSNQPQHF. CDR3 DNA sequence: TGTGCCTCTGGGGCCGGGCGGAGCAATCAGCCCCAGCATTTT.

J is TRBJ2-7 and V is TRBV6-5; tentatively, D is TRBD2 (5 bases). The V and J ends lost 5 bases and 5 bases respectively, with 19 bases between them. Looked up from germline, CDR1 is MNHEY and CDR2 is SVGAGI. CDR3 size: 15 residues. The CDR3 protein is CASSPSVSGTDEQYF. CDR3 coding DNA: TGTGCCAGCAGTCCGTCGGTGAGCGGAACGGACGAGCAGTACTTC.

This clone was observed at least ten times. This chain links TRBV25-1 with TRBJ1-2; D may be TRBD1 (6 bases). In germline, CDR1 is MGHDK, CDR2 SYGVNS. This CDR3 has 13 residues. Trimming stripped 5 bases from V and 7 bases from J, with 14 bases between. The CDR3 protein is CASSRGGVGGYTF. Here the CDR3 DNA reads TGTGCCAGCAGTAGAGGGGGGGTTGGTGGCTACACCTTC.

The V gene is TRBV30, the J gene TRBJ1-2, with TRBD1 identical over 8 bases. The CDR3 is 14 residues long. Trimming removed 3 bases from V and 3 bases from J; junction bases left unmatched: 6. CDR1 is GTSNPN and CDR2 is SVGIG in the germline V gene (reference sequence). The CDR3 loop reads CAWRRQGRDYGYTF. DNA of the CDR3: TGTGCCTGGAGGAGACAGGGGAGGGACTATGGCTACACCTTC. Using reference TRBV30 and TRBJ1-2 for the parts outside the CDR3, the full variable domain is SQTIHQWPATLVQPVGSPLSLECTVEGTSNPNLYWYRQAAGRGLQLLFYSVGIGQISSEVPQNLSASRPQDRQFILSSKKLLLSDSGFYLCAWRRQGRDYGYTFGSGTRLTVV.

This clone was seen a few times. J is TRBJ1-2 and V is TRBV7-2, with a weak D call TRBD1 (6 bases). The V end was cut by 5 bases, the J end by 8 bases, with 24 bases between. The CDR3 contains 16 residues. CDR1 and CDR2 from the germline V gene are SGHTA and FQGNSA. CDR3 DNA: TGTGCCAGCAGCGCAAAAGGGACATCAGGAGGAGGCGGCTACACCTTC. Its translation is CASSAKGTSGGGGYTF.

The chain carries TRBV27 and TRBJ1-2; 8 positions agree with TRBD1. Germline lookup yields CDR1 MNHEY and CDR2 SMNVEV (reference sequence). Losses at the gene ends were 4 bases for V and 2 bases for J; bases not matched to a gene: 6. The CDR3 length is 15 residues. In DNA form, the CDR3 reads TGTGCCAGCAGTTCAAGCCGGGACAGGAACTATGGCTACACCTTC. Translated: CASSSSRDRNYGYTF.

V is TRBV6-5 and J is TRBJ1-2; tentatively, D is TRBD1 (5 bases). Germline V gives CDR1 MNHEY, CDR2 SVGAGI. Trimming shortened V by 5 bases and J by 4 bases, and 17 bases separated the two germline ends. This CDR3 comprises 15 residues. CDR3 amino acids: CASSRQTSDTYGYTF. The CDR3 nucleotides read TGTGCCAGCAGTCGACAGACTTCGGATACCTATGGCTACACCTTC.

This clone was detected once. V is TRBV5-5 and J is TRBJ1-2; TRBD1 matches at 12 bases. Germline-derived CDR1 and CDR2 are SGHKS and YYEKEE (reference sequence). The CDR3 has 17 residues. Trimming at V came to 4 bases and at J to 8 bases, leaving 15 bases not matched to a gene. For the CDR3, the DNA is TGTGCCAGCAGCGCTCCGGGACAGGGGGCCTCCAATGGGGGCTACACCTTC. This encodes CASSAPGQGASNGGYTF.

This clone was seen a single time. The genes are TRBV6-5 and TRBJ1-2; 9 bases match TRBD1. Germline-derived CDR1 and CDR2 are MNHEY and SVGAGI. This CDR3 is built from 14 residues. With V trimmed by 6 bases and J by 4 bases, 6 bases remained unmatched. CDR3: CASRPRTGVYGYTF. The DNA for the CDR3 is TGTGCCAGCAGACCCCGGACAGGGGTCTATGGCTACACCTTC.

This chain uses TRBV2 with TRBJ2-4; D might be TRBD1 (7 bases). The V end was cut by 3 bases, the J end by 7 bases, with 13 bases between. CDR3 length equals 14 residues. Germline values: CDR1 SNHLY, CDR2 FYNNEI. The CDR3 coding sequence is TGTGCCAGCAGTGACCAGGGGGGTTCTAACATTCAGTACTTC. This gives the protein CASSDQGGSNIQYF.

V is TRBV2 and J is TRBJ1-5; tentatively, D is TRBD1 (5 bases). V was trimmed by 3 bases and J by 3 bases, leaving 12 bases between them. Germline CDR1 and CDR2: SNHLY and FYNNEI. The CDR3 sequence is 15 residues long. CDR3 sequence: CASSDSQGYNQPQHF. The CDR3 DNA follows: TGTGCCAGCAGTGATAGTCAGGGATACAATCAGCCCCAGCATTTT.

This clone was detected only once. The chain carries TRBV5-1 and TRBJ2-7; D is possibly TRBD1 (5 bases). Germline V gives CDR1 SGHRS, CDR2 YFSETQ. The CDR3 is made up of 14 amino acids. With 0 bases removed from V and 7 bases from J, the gap between germline ends came to 14 bases. CDR3 bases: TGCGCCAGCAGCTTGGGGGTGACAAGGGGAGAGCAGTACTTC. Amino acids: CASSLGVTRGEQYF.

The V call is TRBV2, the J call TRBJ2-5; the match to TRBD1 covers 12 bases. V shed 9 bases and J 5 bases; nucleotides not matched to a gene: 7. The germline V gene has CDR1 SNHLY and CDR2 FYNNEI. The length of the CDR3 is 14 residues. This CDR3 is CARRGTGGGETQYF. For the CDR3, the DNA is TGTGCCAGGAGGGGGACAGGGGGCGGCGAGACCCAGTACTTC.

This clone was seen once. This rearrangement joins TRBV6-2 or TRBV6-3 to TRBJ2-7, with a tentative D call TRBD2 (5 bases). V lost 6 bases, J lost 7 bases, and 25 bases lay in between. The germline V gene encodes CDR1 MNHEY and CDR2 SVGEGT. The CDR3 contains 16 residues. The CDR3 DNA sequence: TGTGCCAGCAGCCTCCCTCGGACTGGACTGCTCCGGGAGCAGTACTTC. This encodes CASSLPRTGLLREQYF.

The rearrangement joins TRBV4-2 to TRBJ2-5; possible D gene TRBD1, 6 bases. Germline V gives CDR1 LGHNA, CDR2 YNFKEQ. Trimming left V 4 bases short and J 0 bases short, with 9 bases between. The CDR3 extends over 14 amino acids. Written as DNA, the CDR3 is TGTGCCAGCAGCCCACAGGGCCACCAAGAGACCCAGTACTTC. Residues: CASSPQGHQETQYF.

The rearrangement joins TRBV18 to TRBJ2-5, with 7 bases fitting TRBD1. The V gene end was trimmed by 1 base and the J gene end by 4 bases; junction bases not matched to a gene: 3. Germline CDR1 is KGHSH and CDR2 is LQKENI. The CDR3 has 14 residues. CDR3 coding DNA: TGTGCCAGCTCACCACAGGGGGCGGGAGAGACCCAGTACTTC. It encodes CASSPQGAGETQYF.

DNA for the CDR3: TGTGCCAGCTCCCGGGACAACTCCTACGAGCAGTACTTC. Protein product: CASSRDNSYEQYF. V usage is TRBV18 and J usage is TRBJ2-7; possible D gene TRBD1, 6 bases. The CDR3 consists of 13 residues. Trimming removed 6 bases at V and 0 bases at J, with 9 bases between. CDR1 is KGHSH and CDR2 is LQKENI in the germline V gene.

This clone is a singleton in its sample. The chain carries TRBV6-6 and TRBJ2-3; maybe TRBD1 (6 bases). Germline loops: CDR1 MNHNY, CDR2 SVGAGI (reference sequence). The V and J ends lost 7 bases and 0 bases respectively, with 17 bases between them. This CDR3 is 16 amino acids long. The DNA for the CDR3 is TGTGCCAGCAAACGCCAACAGGGATCTAGCACAGATACGCAGTATTTT. It encodes CASKRQQGSSTDTQYF.

The chain carries TRBV5-1 and TRBJ2-1; 9 bases map to TRBD1. The CDR3 runs 15 residues. The V and J ends lost 4 bases and 1 base, in that order; junction bases with no gene match: 3. Per germline, CDR1 SGHRS and CDR2 YFSETQ. CDR3 residues: CASSVQGASYNEQFF. The CDR3 DNA is TGCGCCAGCAGCGTACAGGGGGCATCCTACAATGAGCAGTTCTTC. Supplemented by reference TRBV5-1 and TRBJ2-1, the full variable domain reads KAGVTQTPRYLIKTRGQQVTLSCSPISGHRSVSWYQQTPGQGLQFLFEYFSETQRNKGNFPGRFSGRQFSNSRSEMNVSTLELGDSALYLCASSVQGASYNEQFFGPGTRLTVL.

This clone was seen more than once but under ten times. The chain couples TRBV6-2 or TRBV6-3 to TRBJ1-1; TRBD1 is a possible D gene (5 bases). V was pared by 4 bases and J by 0 bases, with 12 bases between. The CDR3 spans 15 residues. Per germline, CDR1 MNHEY and CDR2 SVGEGT. Here the CDR3 reads CASSSGGGMNTEAFF. CDR3 DNA: TGTGCCAGCAGTTCCGGGGGGGGGATGAACACTGAAGCTTTCTTT.

The rearrangement joins TRBV18 to TRBJ2-3; 7 bases map to TRBD1. Trimming removed 4 bases from V and 2 bases from J; junction bases left unmatched: 3. Germline V CDR1 and CDR2: KGHSH, LQKENI. The CDR3 runs 14 residues. As DNA, the CDR3 is TGTGCCAGCTCACGGGGACAGAACACAGATACGCAGTATTTT. This gives the protein CASSRGQNTDTQYF.

The CDR3 is CASSPSGESQETQYF. The CDR3 region has the DNA TGCGCCAGCAGCCCCAGCGGGGAATCCCAGGAGACCCAGTACTTC. This chain joins TRBV4-3 and TRBJ2-5, with TRBD2 matching over 7 bases. From germline, CDR1 is LGHNA and CDR2 YSLEER. Losses at the gene ends were 4 bases for V and 5 bases for J; bases not matched to a gene: 10. The CDR3 is 15 amino acids.

V usage is TRBV2 and J usage is TRBJ1-4; TRBD1 matches at 10 bases. CDR3 length equals 19 residues. Germline V gene lookup returns CDR1 SNHLY and CDR2 FYNNEI. V was pared by 3 bases and J by 3 bases, with 13 bases of the junction left unmatched. The CDR3 sequence: CASSDLGQGILTANEKLFF. DNA for the CDR3: TGTGCCAGCAGTGATCTGGGACAGGGGATATTAACAGCTAATGAAAAACTGTTTTTT.

CDR3 nucleotide sequence: TGTGCCAGTAGGGACACTTTTTACAATGAGCAGTTCTTC. Protein product: CASRDTFYNEQFF. The chain employs TRBV19 and TRBJ2-1, with D perhaps TRBD1 (5 bases). V lost 6 bases to trimming and J lost 4 bases, with 10 bases between them. This CDR3 contains 13 residues. Germline V gives CDR1 LNHDA, CDR2 SQIVND (reference sequence).

The genes are TRBV7-2 and TRBJ1-1; D is uncertain. CDR3 length: 14 amino acids. Trimming removed 7 bases at V and 3 bases at J, with 15 bases between. The V gene's germline CDR1 is SGHTA and CDR2 FQGNSA. The CDR3 bases are TGTGCCAGCACCACGGAGGCCGATTACACTGAAGCTTTCTTT. Encoded protein: CASTTEADYTEAFF.

This clone was detected only once. The genes are TRBV4-3 and TRBJ2-1; 9 bases agree with TRBD1. V lost 0 bases, J lost 8 bases, and 11 bases stayed unmatched. From germline, CDR1 is LGHNA and CDR2 YSLEER. This CDR3 region has 17 residues. CDR3 loop: CASSQDRTGAVDDEQFF. The CDR3 DNA follows: TGCGCCAGCAGCCAAGACCGGACAGGGGCGGTGGACGATGAGCAGTTCTTC.

The chain is built from TRBV2 and TRBJ1-6, with 7 bases identical to TRBD1. The CDR3 consists of 15 residues. V lost 10 bases and J lost 5; bases outside the gene matches: 11. The germline gives CDR1 SNHLY, CDR2 FYNNEI. CDR3 amino acids: CATWDSLLDNSPLHF. In DNA form, the CDR3 reads TGTGCCACCTGGGACAGCCTTTTGGATAATTCACCCCTCCACTTT. The full variable domain, with the rest looked up from reference TRBV2 and TRBJ1-6, is EPEVTQTPSHQVTQMGQEVILRCVPISNHLYFYWYRQILGQKVEFLVSFYNNEISEKSEIFDDQFSVERPDGSNFTLKIRSTKLEDSAMYFCATWDSLLDNSPLHFGNGTRLTVT.